This entry concerns a single TCR beta chain. These data come from a study of T cell changes during pregnancy in multiple sclerosis. Data came from immunoSEQ multiplex PCR; TCRdb stores just in-frame clones and leaves some out. In the table there are about 18,000 clones, around 89% of which are singletons. This CDR3 is 12 amino acids long. The V and J ends lost 7 bases and 4 bases respectively, with 10 bases between them. Per the germline V gene, CDR1 is SEHNR and CDR2 is FQNEAQ (reference sequence). Sequencing used CD4+ T cells from peripheral blood mononuclear cells, obtained in the first trimester of pregnancy. This sequence was found in a female donor in good health, enrolled as a control in a pregnancy study. The J gene is TRBJ1-1, the V gene TRBV7-9, with D hard to call. The CDR3 sequence: CASTPEGTEAFF. The CDR3, as DNA: TGTGCCAGCACCCCTGAGGGCACTGAAGCTTTCTTT.